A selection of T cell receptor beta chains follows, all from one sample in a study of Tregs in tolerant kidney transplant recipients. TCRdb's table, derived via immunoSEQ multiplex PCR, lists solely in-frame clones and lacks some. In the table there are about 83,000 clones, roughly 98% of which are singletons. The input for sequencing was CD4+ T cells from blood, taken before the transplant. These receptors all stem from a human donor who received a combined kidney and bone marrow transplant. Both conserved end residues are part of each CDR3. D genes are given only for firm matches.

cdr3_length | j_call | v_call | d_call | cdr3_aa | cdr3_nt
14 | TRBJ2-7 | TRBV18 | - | CASSPGRETYEQYF | TGTGCCAGCTCACCGGGTCGGGAGACTTACGAGCAGTACTTC
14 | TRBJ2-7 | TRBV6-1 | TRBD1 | CASNSRDRGYEQYF | TGTGCCAGCAACTCCCGGGACAGGGGTTACGAGCAGTACTTC
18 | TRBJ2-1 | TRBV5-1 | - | CASSPLGLQLSTYNEQFF | TGCGCCAGCAGCCCCCTCGGTCTTCAACTGTCAACCTACAATGAGCAGTTCTTC
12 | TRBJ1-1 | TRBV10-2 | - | CASKIPVGEAFF | TGCGCCAGCAAGATACCGGTTGGTGAAGCTTTCTTT
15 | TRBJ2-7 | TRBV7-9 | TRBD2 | CASSLEEGLGHEQYF | TGTGCCAGCAGCTTAGAGGAGGGACTAGGGCACGAGCAGTACTTC
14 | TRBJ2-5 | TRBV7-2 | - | CASRPQGLRETQYF | TGTGCCAGCAGACCACAGGGTTTGCGGGAGACCCAGTACTTC
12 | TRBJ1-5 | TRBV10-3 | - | CAISESDRPQHF | TGTGCCATCAGTGAATCGGACAGACCCCAGCATTTT
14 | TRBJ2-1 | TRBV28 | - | CASSLPRGYNEQFF | TGTGCCAGCAGTTTGCCCCGCGGGTACAATGAGCAGTTCTTC
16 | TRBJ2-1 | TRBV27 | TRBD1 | CASRMAGRGLGNEQFF | TGTGCCAGCAGGATGGCCGGCAGGGGGCTTGGCAATGAGCAGTTCTTC
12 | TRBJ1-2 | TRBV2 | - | CATRVADYGYTF | TGTGCCACCAGGGTGGCGGACTATGGCTACACCTTC
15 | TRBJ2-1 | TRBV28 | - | CASSLTSSSYNEQFF | TGTGCCAGCAGTTTGACTTCTAGCTCCTACAATGAGCAGTTCTTC
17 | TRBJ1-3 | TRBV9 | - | CASSVDEPSRSGNTIYF | TGTGCCAGCAGCGTAGATGAGCCGAGCCGCTCTGGAAACACCATATATTTT
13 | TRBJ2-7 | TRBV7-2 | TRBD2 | CASSSPLAGGRYF | TGTGCCAGCAGCTCCCCTCTAGCGGGAGGGCGGTACTTC
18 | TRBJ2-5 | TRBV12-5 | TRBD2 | CASGLVRTGRSGGETQYF | TGTGCTAGTGGTTTGGTACGGACAGGACGCAGCGGGGGGGAGACCCAGTACTTC
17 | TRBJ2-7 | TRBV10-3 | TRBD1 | CAITDNPGQAISYEQYF | TGTGCCATCACCGATAACCCCGGACAGGCAATATCCTACGAGCAGTACTTC
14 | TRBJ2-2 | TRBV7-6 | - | CASSFVQDHGELFF | TGTGCCAGCAGCTTCGTTCAGGATCACGGGGAGCTGTTTTTT
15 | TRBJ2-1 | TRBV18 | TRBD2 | CASSRTSGSINEQFF | TGTGCCAGCTCACGGACTAGCGGGAGTATCAATGAGCAGTTCTTC
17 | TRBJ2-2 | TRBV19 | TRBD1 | CASSPDHRGRVTGELFF | TGTGCCAGTAGTCCGGACCACAGGGGCAGGGTCACCGGGGAGCTGTTTTTT
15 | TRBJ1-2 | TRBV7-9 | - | CASSLGTGKYYGYTF | TGTGCCAGCAGTTTGGGAACAGGGAAGTACTATGGCTACACCTTC
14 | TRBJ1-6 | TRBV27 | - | CASRPGLTDSPLHF | TGTGCCAGCAGGCCGGGACTGACCGATTCACCCCTCCACTTT
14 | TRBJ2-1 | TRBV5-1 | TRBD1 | CASLDREGYGEQFF | TGCGCCAGCTTGGACAGGGAAGGCTACGGTGAGCAGTTCTTC
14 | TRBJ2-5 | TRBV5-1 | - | CASSPEVNQETQYF | TGCGCCAGCAGCCCCGAGGTCAATCAAGAGACCCAGTACTTC
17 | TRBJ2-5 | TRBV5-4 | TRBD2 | CASSLAPGTSGGETQYF | TGTGCCAGCAGCTTGGCCCCTGGGACTAGCGGGGGTGAGACCCAGTACTTC